Only one count was recorded for the clone carrying this T cell receptor (beta chain). The entry originates in a study of blood T cell repertoires in COVID-19. Study in general: PBMCs, B-cell-depleted T cells, or T cells were the source of the cDNA or gDNA that made up the material.

The protocol was immunoSEQ multiplex PCR, while the TCRdb copy is restricted to in-frame clones and leaves out a portion. The sample has around 94,000 clones, about 85% seen once; the top ten hold around 5%. The V segment lost 7 bases and the J segment 4 bases; nucleotides outside the gene matches: 8. The CDR3 consists of 15 residues. CDR1 is MDHEN and CDR2 is SYDVKM in the germline V gene. This sequence was found in a woman aged 45-60 years with COVID-19, enrolled during active disease. V and J are TRBV28 and TRBJ2-1, with 9 bases matching TRBD2. Sequencing used peripheral blood. The CDR3 DNA reads as TGTGCCAGCAACGAGCGGGGGGTCTCTTACAATGAGCAGTTCTTC. The encoded protein is CASNERGVSYNEQFF.